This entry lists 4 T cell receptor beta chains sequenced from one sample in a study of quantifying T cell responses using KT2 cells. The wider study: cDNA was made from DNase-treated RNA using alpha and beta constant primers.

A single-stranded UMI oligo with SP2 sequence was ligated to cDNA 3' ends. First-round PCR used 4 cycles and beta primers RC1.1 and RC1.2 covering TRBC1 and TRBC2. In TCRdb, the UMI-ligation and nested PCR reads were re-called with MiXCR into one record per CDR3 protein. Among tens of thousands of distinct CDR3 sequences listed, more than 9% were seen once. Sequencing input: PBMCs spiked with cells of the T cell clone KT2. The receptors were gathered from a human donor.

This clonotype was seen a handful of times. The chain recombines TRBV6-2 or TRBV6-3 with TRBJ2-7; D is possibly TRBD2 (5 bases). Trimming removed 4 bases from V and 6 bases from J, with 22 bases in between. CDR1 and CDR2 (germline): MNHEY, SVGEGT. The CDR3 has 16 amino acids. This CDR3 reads CASSFVSRTGGSEQYF. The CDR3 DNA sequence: TGTGCCAGCAGTTTCGTTTCCCGAACCGGTGGGAGCGAGCAGTACTTC.

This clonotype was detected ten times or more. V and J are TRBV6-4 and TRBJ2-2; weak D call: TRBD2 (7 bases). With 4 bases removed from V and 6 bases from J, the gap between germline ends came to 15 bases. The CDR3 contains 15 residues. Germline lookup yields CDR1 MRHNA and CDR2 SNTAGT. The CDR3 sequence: CASSGQAGQAGELFF. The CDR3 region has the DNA TGTGCCAGCAGTGGGCAAGCGGGACAAGCCGGGGAGCTGTTTTTT.

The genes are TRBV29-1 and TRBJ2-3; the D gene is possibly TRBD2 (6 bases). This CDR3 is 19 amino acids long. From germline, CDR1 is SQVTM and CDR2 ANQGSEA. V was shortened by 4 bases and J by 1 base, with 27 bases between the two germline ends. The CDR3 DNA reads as TGCAGCGTTGGGGGGGACCTAATAACCCTGAAAGTGGGCACAGATACGCAGTATTTT. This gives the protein CSVGGDLITLKVGTDTQYF.

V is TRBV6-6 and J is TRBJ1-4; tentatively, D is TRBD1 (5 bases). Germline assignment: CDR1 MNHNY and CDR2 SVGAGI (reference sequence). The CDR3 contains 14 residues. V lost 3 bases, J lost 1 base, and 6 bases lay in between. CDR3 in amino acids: CASSYDRTNEKLFF. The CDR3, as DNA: TGTGCCAGCAGTTATGACAGAACTAATGAAAAACTGTTTTTT.